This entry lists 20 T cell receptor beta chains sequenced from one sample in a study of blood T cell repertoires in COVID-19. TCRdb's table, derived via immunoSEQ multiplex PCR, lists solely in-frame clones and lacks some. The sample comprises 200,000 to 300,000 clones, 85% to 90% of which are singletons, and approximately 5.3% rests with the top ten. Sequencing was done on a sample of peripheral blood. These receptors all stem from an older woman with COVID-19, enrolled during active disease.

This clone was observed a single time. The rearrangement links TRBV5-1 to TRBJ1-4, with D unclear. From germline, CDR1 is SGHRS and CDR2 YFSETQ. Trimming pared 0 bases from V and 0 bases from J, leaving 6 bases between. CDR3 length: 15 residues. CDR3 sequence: CASSLGEATNEKLFF. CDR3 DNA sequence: TGCGCCAGCAGCTTGGGGGAGGCAACTAATGAAAAACTGTTTTTT.

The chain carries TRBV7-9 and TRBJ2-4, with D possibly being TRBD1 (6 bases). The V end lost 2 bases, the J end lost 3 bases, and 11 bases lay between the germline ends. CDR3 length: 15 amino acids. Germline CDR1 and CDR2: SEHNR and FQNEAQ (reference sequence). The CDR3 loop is CASSLRETGKNIQYF. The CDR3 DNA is TGTGCCAGCAGCTTACGAGAGACAGGCAAAAACATTCAGTACTTC.

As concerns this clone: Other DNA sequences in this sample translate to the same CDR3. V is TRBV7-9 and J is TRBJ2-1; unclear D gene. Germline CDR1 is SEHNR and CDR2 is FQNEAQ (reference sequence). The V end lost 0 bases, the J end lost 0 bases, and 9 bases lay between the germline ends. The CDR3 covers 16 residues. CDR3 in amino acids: CASSLALTSSYNEQFF. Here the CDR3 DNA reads TGTGCCAGCAGCTTAGCACTAACGAGCTCCTACAATGAGCAGTTCTTC.

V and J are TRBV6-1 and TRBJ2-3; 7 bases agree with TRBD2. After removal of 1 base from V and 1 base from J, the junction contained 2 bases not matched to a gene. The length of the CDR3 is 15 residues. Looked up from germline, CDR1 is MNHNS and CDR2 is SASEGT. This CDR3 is CASSEVAGGTDTQYF. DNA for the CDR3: TGTGCCAGCAGTGAAGTTGCGGGAGGCACAGATACGCAGTATTTT.

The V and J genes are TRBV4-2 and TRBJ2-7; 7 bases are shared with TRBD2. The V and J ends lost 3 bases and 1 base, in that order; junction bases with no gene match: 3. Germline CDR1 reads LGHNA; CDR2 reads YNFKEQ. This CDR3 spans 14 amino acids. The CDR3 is CASSHSSGSYEQYF. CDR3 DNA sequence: TGTGCCAGCAGCCATTCTAGCGGTTCCTACGAGCAGTACTTC.

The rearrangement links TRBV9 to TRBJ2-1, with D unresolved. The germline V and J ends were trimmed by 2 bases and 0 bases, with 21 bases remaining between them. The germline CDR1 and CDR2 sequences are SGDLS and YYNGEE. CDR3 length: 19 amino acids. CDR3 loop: CASSVMTGGSFSSYNEQFF. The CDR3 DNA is TGTGCCAGCAGCGTTATGACCGGCGGATCATTTAGCTCCTACAATGAGCAGTTCTTC.

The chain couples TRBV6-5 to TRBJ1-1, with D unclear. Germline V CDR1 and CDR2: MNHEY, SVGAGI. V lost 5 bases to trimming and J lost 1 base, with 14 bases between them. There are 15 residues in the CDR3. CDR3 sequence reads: CASSLQRQANTEAFF. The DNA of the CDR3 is TGTGCCAGCAGTCTACAAAGGCAGGCGAACACTGAAGCTTTCTTT.

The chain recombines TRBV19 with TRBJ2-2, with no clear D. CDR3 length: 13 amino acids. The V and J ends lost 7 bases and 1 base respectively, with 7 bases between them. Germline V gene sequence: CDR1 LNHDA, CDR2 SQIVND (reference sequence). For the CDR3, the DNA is TGTGCCAGTACCATTCAGAACACCGGGGAGCTGTTTTTT. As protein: CASTIQNTGELFF.

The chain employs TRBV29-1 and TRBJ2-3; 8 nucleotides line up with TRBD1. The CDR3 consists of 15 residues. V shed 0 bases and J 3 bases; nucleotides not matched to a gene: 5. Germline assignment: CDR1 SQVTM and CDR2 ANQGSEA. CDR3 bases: TGCAGCGTTGAAGACCAGGGGGCATGGACAGATACGCAGTATTTT. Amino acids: CSVEDQGAWTDTQYF.

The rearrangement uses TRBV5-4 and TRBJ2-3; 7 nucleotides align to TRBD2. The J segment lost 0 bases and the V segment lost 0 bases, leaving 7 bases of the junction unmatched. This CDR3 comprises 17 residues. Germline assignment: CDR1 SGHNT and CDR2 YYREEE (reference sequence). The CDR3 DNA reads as TGTGCCAGCAGCTTGGCTTATCGGGAGGTTAGCACAGATACGCAGTATTTT. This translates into CASSLAYREVSTDTQYF.

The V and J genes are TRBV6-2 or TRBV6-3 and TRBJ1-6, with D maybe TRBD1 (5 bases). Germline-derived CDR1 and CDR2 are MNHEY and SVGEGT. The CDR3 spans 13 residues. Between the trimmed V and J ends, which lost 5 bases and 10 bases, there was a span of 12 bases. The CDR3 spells CASSRTGLSPLHF. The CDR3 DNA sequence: TGTGCCAGCAGTAGAACAGGCCTGTCACCCCTCCACTTT.

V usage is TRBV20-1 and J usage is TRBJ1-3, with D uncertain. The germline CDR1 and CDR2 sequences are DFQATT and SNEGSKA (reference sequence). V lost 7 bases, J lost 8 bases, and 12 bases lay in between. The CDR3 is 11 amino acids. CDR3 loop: CSVRGVDTIYF. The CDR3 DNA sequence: TGCAGTGTCCGGGGTGTGGACACCATATATTTT.

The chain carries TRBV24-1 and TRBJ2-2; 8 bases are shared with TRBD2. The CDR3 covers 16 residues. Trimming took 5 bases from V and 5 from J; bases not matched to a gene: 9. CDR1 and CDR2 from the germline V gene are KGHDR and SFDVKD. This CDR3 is CATSGLAGRGTGELFF. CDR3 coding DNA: TGTGCCACCAGTGGGCTAGCGGGTCGAGGGACCGGGGAGCTGTTTTTT.

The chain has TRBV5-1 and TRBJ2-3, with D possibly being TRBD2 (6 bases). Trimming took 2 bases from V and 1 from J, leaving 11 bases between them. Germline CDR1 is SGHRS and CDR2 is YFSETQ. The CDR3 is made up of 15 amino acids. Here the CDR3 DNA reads TGCGCCAGCAGCTTAGAGGCTAGCGGCACAGATACGCAGTATTTT. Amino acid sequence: CASSLEASGTDTQYF.

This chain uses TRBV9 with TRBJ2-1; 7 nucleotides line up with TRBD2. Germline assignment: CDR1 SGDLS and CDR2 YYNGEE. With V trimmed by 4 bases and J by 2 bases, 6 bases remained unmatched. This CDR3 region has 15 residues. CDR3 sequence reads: CASSPLAGAYNEQFF. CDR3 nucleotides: TGTGCCAGCAGCCCGTTGGCGGGAGCCTACAATGAGCAGTTCTTC. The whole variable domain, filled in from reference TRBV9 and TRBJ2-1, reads DSGVTQTPKHLITATGQRVTLRCSPRSGDLSVYWYQQSLDQGLQFLIQYYNGEERAKGNILERFSAQQFPDLHSELNLSSLELGDSALYFCASSPLAGAYNEQFFGPGTRLTVL.

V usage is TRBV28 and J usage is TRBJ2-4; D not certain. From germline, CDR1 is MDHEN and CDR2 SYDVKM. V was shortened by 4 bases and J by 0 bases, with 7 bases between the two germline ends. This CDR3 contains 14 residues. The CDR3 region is CASSSTGAKNIQYF. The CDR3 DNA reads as TGTGCCAGCAGTTCGACGGGAGCCAAAAACATTCAGTACTTC.

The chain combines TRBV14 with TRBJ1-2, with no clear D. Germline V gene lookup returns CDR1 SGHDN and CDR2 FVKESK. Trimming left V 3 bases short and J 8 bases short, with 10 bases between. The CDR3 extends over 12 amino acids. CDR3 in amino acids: CASSHPESGYTF. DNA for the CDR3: TGTGCCAGCAGCCATCCTGAAAGCGGCTACACCTTC.

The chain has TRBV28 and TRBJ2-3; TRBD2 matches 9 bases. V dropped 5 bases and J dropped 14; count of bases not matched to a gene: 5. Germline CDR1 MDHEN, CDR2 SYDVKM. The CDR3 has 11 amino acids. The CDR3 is CASSVSGSTYF. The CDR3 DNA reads TGTGCCAGCAGTGTTAGCGGGAGTACGTATTTT.

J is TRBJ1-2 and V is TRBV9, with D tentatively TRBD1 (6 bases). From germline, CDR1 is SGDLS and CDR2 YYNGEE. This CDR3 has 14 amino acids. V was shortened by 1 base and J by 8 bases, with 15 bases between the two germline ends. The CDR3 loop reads CASSVRQDRRGYTF. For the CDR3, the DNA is TGTGCCAGCAGCGTACGCCAAGACAGGCGGGGCTACACCTTC.

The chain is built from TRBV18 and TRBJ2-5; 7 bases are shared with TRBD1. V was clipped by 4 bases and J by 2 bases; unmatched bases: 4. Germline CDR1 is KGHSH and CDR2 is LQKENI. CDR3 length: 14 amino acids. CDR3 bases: TGTGCCAGCTCACACGACAGGGTTCAAGAGACCCAGTACTTC. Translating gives CASSHDRVQETQYF.